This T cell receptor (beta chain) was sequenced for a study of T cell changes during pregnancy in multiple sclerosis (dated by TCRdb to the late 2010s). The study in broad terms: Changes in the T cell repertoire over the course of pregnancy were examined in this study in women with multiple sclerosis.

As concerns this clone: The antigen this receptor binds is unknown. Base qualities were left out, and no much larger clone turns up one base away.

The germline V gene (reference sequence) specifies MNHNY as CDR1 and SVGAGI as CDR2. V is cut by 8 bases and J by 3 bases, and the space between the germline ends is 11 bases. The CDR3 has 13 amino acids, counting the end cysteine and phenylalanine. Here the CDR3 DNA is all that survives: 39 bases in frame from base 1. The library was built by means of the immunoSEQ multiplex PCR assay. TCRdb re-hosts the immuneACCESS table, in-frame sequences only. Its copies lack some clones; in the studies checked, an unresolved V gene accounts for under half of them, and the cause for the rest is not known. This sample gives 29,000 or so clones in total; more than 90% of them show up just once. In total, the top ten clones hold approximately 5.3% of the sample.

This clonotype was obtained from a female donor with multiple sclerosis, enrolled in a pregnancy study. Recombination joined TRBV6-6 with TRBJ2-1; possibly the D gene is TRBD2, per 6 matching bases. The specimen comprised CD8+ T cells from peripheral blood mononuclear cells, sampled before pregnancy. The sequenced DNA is TGTGCCAGCCGCGGGGCCCTCTACAATGAGCAGTTCTTC. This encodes CASRGALYNEQFF.